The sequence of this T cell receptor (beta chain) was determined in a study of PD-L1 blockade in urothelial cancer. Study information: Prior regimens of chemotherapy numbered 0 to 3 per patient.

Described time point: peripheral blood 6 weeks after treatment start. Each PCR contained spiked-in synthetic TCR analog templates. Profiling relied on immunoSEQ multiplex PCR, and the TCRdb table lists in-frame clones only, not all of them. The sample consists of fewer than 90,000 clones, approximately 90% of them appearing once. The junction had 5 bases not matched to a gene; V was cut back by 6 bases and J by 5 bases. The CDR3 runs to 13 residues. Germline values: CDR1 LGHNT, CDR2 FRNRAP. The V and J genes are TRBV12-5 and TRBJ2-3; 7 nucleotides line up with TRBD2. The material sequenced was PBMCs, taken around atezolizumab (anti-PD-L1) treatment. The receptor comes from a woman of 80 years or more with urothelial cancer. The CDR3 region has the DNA TGTGCTAGTGGCGCACCGGGGGGAGATACGCAGTATTTT. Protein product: CASGAPGGDTQYF.